The 9 T cell receptor beta chains below all came from one sample that was sequenced in a study of cytomegalovirus exposure and HLA in healthy donors. This PCR relied on a set of 60 Vbeta primers and 13 Jbeta primers. Only in-frame clones appear in the TCRdb table, and some are missing; sequencing was by immunoSEQ multiplex PCR. Found here are around 50,000 clones; the top ten clones hold around 7.1%. Sequencing used PBMCs. The receptors shown here come from a woman aged 40-49 years in good health and CMV-seronegative.

This rearrangement joins TRBV30 to TRBJ1-2; possibly TRBD1 for D (5 bases). Germline V gene sequence: CDR1 GTSNPN, CDR2 SVGIG (reference sequence). The ends were cut back, 4 bases at V and 4 bases at J, with 13 bases in the middle. The CDR3 contains 13 residues. The CDR3 reads CAWTGGGSYGYTF. In DNA form, the CDR3 reads TGTGCCTGGACCGGTGGGGGGTCCTATGGCTACACCTTC.

About this clone itself: A junction boundary mismatches the germline segment, possibly from a read error. The chain uses TRBV18 and TRBJ1-1, with 7 positions matching TRBD1. Germline CDR1 reads KGHSH; CDR2 reads LQKENI. This CDR3 has 14 amino acids. CDR3 protein: CASSPGQATAEDFF. CDR3 in DNA: TGTGCCAGCTCACCAGGACAGGCAACGGCCGAAGATTTCTTT.

V usage is TRBV18 and J usage is TRBJ2-1; the match to TRBD2 covers 11 bases. The V gene end was trimmed by 5 bases and the J gene end by 6 bases; junction bases not matched to a gene: 6. Germline CDR1 and CDR2: KGHSH and LQKENI. The CDR3 has 15 amino acids. The CDR3 is CASSFTSGSGNEQFF. In DNA, the CDR3 is TGTGCCAGCTCATTCACTAGCGGGAGCGGCAATGAGCAGTTCTTC.

This rearrangement joins TRBV1 to TRBJ1-4; the table's D call TRBD1 went unverified against the DNA. TRBV1 is deemed a pseudogene. The CDR3 sequence is 16 residues long. CDR3 bases: TGCACCAGCAGCCCCCACCGACAGGGAACTAATGAAAAACTGTTTTTT. It specifies CTSSPHRQGTNEKLFF.

This chain connects TRBV5-5 to TRBJ1-1; 9 positions match TRBD1. After removal of 3 bases from V and 3 bases from J, the junction contained 6 bases not matched to a gene. Germline V lookup: CDR1 SGHKS, CDR2 YYEKEE (reference sequence). There are 15 residues in the CDR3. The CDR3 DNA sequence: TGTGCCAGCAGCTCCCGACAGGGGGGGGACACTGAAGCTTTCTTT. It yields the protein CASSSRQGGDTEAFF. The full variable domain, its missing parts supplied by reference TRBV5-5 and TRBJ1-1, is DAGVTQSPTHLIKTRGQQVTLRCSPISGHKSVSWYQQVLGQGPQFIFQYYEKEERGRGNFPDRFSARQFPNYSSELNVNALLLGDSALYLCASSSRQGGDTEAFFGQGTRLTVV.

The chain employs TRBV10-3 and TRBJ1-2, with D possibly TRBD1 on 5 matching bases. The CDR3 contains 14 residues. Trimming removed 0 bases at V and 7 bases at J, with 12 bases between. Germline assignment: CDR1 ENHRY and CDR2 SYGVKD. This chain's CDR3 is CAISESGNTGGYTF. CDR3 in DNA: TGTGCCATCAGTGAGTCCGGCAACACAGGTGGCTACACCTTC.

The rearrangement links TRBV7-2 to TRBJ2-2; tentative D call: TRBD1 (6 bases). CDR3 size: 16 residues. CDR1 and CDR2 from the germline V gene are SGHTA and FQGNSA. Trimming shortened V by 0 bases and J by 13 bases, and 21 bases separated the two germline ends. CDR3 in DNA: TGTGCCAGCAGCTTAGCGGACAGCGGTAATGCCGTTTCGCTGTTTTTT. Its protein is CASSLADSGNAVSLFF. Full variable domain (rest looked up from reference TRBV7-2 and TRBJ2-2): GAGVSQSPSNKVTEKGKDVELRCDPISGHTALYWYRQSLGQGLEFLIYFQGNSAPDKSGLPSDRFSAERTGGSVSTLTIQRTQQEDSAVYLCASSLADSGNAVSLFFGEGSRLTVL.

This sequence joins TRBV5-8 and TRBJ2-5; D is perhaps TRBD2 (6 bases). CDR3 length equals 16 residues. Germline loops: CDR1 SGHTS, CDR2 YDEGEE. Trimming left V 3 bases short and J 3 bases short, with 18 bases between. CDR3 coding DNA: TGTGCCAGCAGCTCCTGGCGGGGTGGGGTAGAAGAGACCCAGTACTTC. It codes for CASSSWRGGVEETQYF.

J is TRBJ2-1 and V is TRBV28; 9 nucleotides line up with TRBD2. Germline-derived CDR1 and CDR2 are MDHEN and SYDVKM. The CDR3 is 14 residues long. V dropped 4 bases and J dropped 8; count of bases not matched to a gene: 6. CDR3 loop: CASSSGGRGDEQFF. Here the CDR3 DNA reads TGTGCCAGCAGTTCCGGCGGGAGGGGGGATGAGCAGTTCTTC. Using reference TRBV28 and TRBJ2-1 for the parts outside the CDR3, the full variable domain is DVKVTQSSRYLVKRTGEKVFLECVQDMDHENMFWYRQDPGLGLRLIYFSYDVKMKEKGDIPEGYSVSREKKERFSLILESASTNQTSMYLCASSSGGRGDEQFFGPGTRLTVL.